The present TCR beta chain was sequenced within a study of blood T cells in healthy people across ages. CDR3 length equals 14 residues. The germline V gene encodes CDR1 SGDLS and CDR2 YYNGEE. The V gene lost 6 bases and the J gene lost 9 bases, with 21 bases spanning the gap. Through a sample-barcoded 5' primer and a J-beta primer mix, a second PCR was run for about 7 to 12 cycles. All cDNA molecules were each tagged by a template-switch adaptor with 12 random nucleotides. TCRdb used MiXCR to reprocess the 5' RACE reads, holding one entry per CDR3 protein. The sample lists 600,000 to 1,000,000 distinct CDR3 sequences; 20% to 25% were seen once. The same specimen was also included in a second study, on T cells of mothers and their children. That work states: Donation involved three healthy Caucasian mothers and the six children that they had. Each child contributed several million TCR beta CDR3 reads, while each mother contributed over 9.5 million. Related pairs of mothers and children showed slightly higher, non-significant overlap versus unrelated pairs.

The clonotype was recovered from a boy aged 5-17 years in good health. V gene TRBV9 combines with J gene TRBJ2-5, with D possibly matching TRBD2 (6 bases). The specimen was blood. CDR3 protein: CASTTGDRTRPQYF. DNA of the CDR3: TGTGCCAGCACCACGGGGGACCGCACAAGGCCCCAGTACTTC.